This passage covers 5 T cell receptor beta chains from one sample sequenced in a study of CD8 T cells in ankylosing spondylitis. Study-level points and caveats: In ankylosing spondylitis blood, a motif of roughly eight highly homologous TCR beta variants appeared characteristic.

TCRdb ran MiXCR on the 5' RACE reads and lists one entry per CDR3 protein. The table records some 840,000 distinct CDR3 sequences, roughly 12% of them present only once. These receptors have no known antigen. Sequenced material: blood, either unsorted or a sorted T cell fraction (not recorded which). These receptors all stem from a male donor with ankylosing spondylitis.

This clonotype came up a few times. CDR3 nucleotide sequence: TGTGCCATCAGTGAGTGGGGGAAGAGCGTCTACGAGCAGTACTTC. Translating it yields CAISEWGKSVYEQYF. V usage is TRBV10-3 and J usage is TRBJ2-7; tentatively, D is TRBD1 or TRBD2 (5 bases each). The CDR3 sequence is 15 residues long. Trimming pared 1 base from V and 3 bases from J, leaving 13 bases between. Germline CDR1 reads ENHRY; CDR2 reads SYGVKD.

In its sample, this clonotype was seen many times. The V and J genes are TRBV5-1 and TRBJ2-5; no definite D call. The CDR3 runs 13 residues. The V gene lost 1 base and the J gene lost 1 base, with 5 bases spanning the gap. Germline V gene sequence: CDR1 SGHRS, CDR2 YFSETQ. CDR3 protein: CASSLTAQETQYF. CDR3 DNA sequence: TGCGCCAGCAGCTTGACAGCCCAAGAGACCCAGTACTTC.

The J gene is TRBJ2-2, the V gene TRBV6-6; no reliable D call. The V gene lost 7 bases and the J gene lost 8 bases, with 8 bases spanning the gap. In germline, CDR1 is MNHNY, CDR2 SVGAGI (reference sequence). The CDR3 has 11 amino acids. The CDR3 spells CASTYLGELFF. CDR3 nucleotides: TGTGCCAGCACCTATTTGGGGGAGCTGTTTTTT.

This clonotype was counted between two and nine times. This chain links TRBV10-3 with TRBJ1-5, with D unresolved. V lost 0 bases and J 0 bases, leaving 3 bases between the germline ends. The CDR3 spans 14 residues. From germline, CDR1 is ENHRY and CDR2 SYGVKD. The CDR3 region is CAISESTSNQPQHF. Written as DNA, the CDR3 is TGTGCCATCAGTGAGTCGACTAGCAATCAGCCCCAGCATTTT.

The rearrangement joins TRBV20-1 to TRBJ2-1; D perhaps matches TRBD2 (6 bases). The germline V and J ends were trimmed by 0 bases and 9 bases, with 12 bases remaining between them. This CDR3 is 13 amino acids long. The germline V gene encodes CDR1 DFQATT and CDR2 SNEGSKA (reference sequence). The CDR3 here is CSARDGGSPEQFF. CDR3 in DNA: TGCAGTGCTAGAGACGGGGGTTCGCCTGAGCAGTTCTTC.